This TCR beta chain derives from a study of shared T cell receptors in the human thymus. The V gene lost 5 bases and the J gene lost 3 bases, with 8 bases spanning the gap. The CDR3 loop spans 11 amino acids. Germline assignment: CDR1 DFQATT and CDR2 SNEGSKA (reference sequence). The repertoire was sequenced with immunoSEQ multiplex PCR; TCRdb's copy has only in-frame clones and lacks some. The sample yields a few hundred thousand clones, roughly 94% seen once. Remarks on this clone: The same CDR3 is also encoded by other DNA sequences in this sample.

Input material: thymocytes. This receptor was obtained from a human donor. The chain couples TRBV20-1 to TRBJ2-7; tentative D call: TRBD1 (6 bases). The CDR3 sequence: CSAQGSYEQYF. CDR3 sequence (DNA): TGCAGTGCTCAGGGGAGCTACGAGCAGTACTTC.